These 24 T cell receptor beta chains share one sample of origin, sequenced in a study of blood T cell repertoires in COVID-19 (dated by TCRdb to the early 2020s). Libraries were built with the immunoSEQ multiplex PCR assay. This is the immuneACCESS table as TCRdb keeps it, with only in-frame sequences that have V and J called. A part of the clones is gone; compared with another copy, unresolved V genes explain less than half, and the rest is unexplained. The sample data list tens of thousands of clones, and about 83% of these were observed just once. The ten largest clones represent around 7% of the sample. The source material was peripheral blood. These TCRs come from a man aged 30 to 45 with COVID-19, enrolled during active disease.

V and J are TRBV28 and TRBJ1-2; the D gene is possibly TRBD1 (5 bases). The V end lost 7 bases, the J end lost 6 bases, and 21 bases lay between the germline ends. Germline values: CDR1 MDHEN, CDR2 SYDVKM. The CDR3 length is 15 residues. The CDR3 sequence is CASNPDGLGEDGYTF. CDR3 nucleotides: TGTGCCAGCAATCCGGACGGCCTGGGGGAGGATGGCTACACCTTC.

Remarks on this clone: Relative to the germline gene, one junction end is altered; a read error may explain this. The rearrangement links TRBV30 to TRBJ1-6; D not certain. The CDR3 loop spans 13 amino acids. In germline, CDR1 is GTSNPN, CDR2 SVGIG (reference sequence). The chain's CDR3 is CAWSVGVNSPLHF. CDR3 DNA: TGTGCCTGGAGTGTGGGAGTTAATTCCCCCCTCCACTTT.

The chain recombines TRBV10-3 with TRBJ2-7, with D tentatively TRBD1 (6 bases). Germline V gives CDR1 ENHRY, CDR2 SYGVKD. This CDR3 has 16 amino acids. V lost 6 bases to trimming and J lost 7 bases, with 25 bases between them. CDR3 sequence reads: CAIRDNKGTPSGEQYF. DNA for the CDR3: TGTGCCATCAGGGACAATAAAGGGACACCGTCGGGGGAGCAGTACTTC.

This clone turned up a few times. This rearrangement joins TRBV7-2 to TRBJ2-2, with a tentative D call TRBD2 (5 bases). Germline values: CDR1 SGHTA, CDR2 FQGNSA. Trimming removed 6 bases from V and 3 bases from J, with 5 bases in between. The CDR3 totals 12 residues. DNA for the CDR3: TGTGCCAGCAGTAGCGACACCGGGGAGCTGTTTTTT. Protein product: CASSSDTGELFF.

CDR3 region: CASSPGTSGPRVETQYF. The CDR3 region has the DNA TGTGCCAGTAGTCCTGGGACTAGCGGCCCCAGGGTGGAGACCCAGTACTTC. The chain uses TRBV19 and TRBJ2-5; 11 bases agree with TRBD2. V was clipped by 5 bases and J by 5 bases; unmatched bases: 13. The CDR3 totals 17 residues. Germline-derived CDR1 and CDR2 are LNHDA and SQIVND (reference sequence).

The chain combines TRBV6-6 with TRBJ1-1; the D gene is possibly TRBD1 (6 bases). V was clipped by 6 bases and J by 2 bases, with 10 bases between them. Germline CDR1 MNHNY, CDR2 SVGAGI (reference sequence). The CDR3 runs 13 residues. CDR3 in DNA: TGTGCCAGCAGCGGACAGCCAAACACTGAAGCTTTCTTT. This gives the protein CASSGQPNTEAFF.

The chain couples TRBV27 to TRBJ1-2, with TRBD1 as a possible D gene (6 bases). The CDR3 runs 14 residues. The germline V and J ends were trimmed by 0 bases and 8 bases, with 13 bases remaining between them. The germline gives CDR1 MNHEY, CDR2 SMNVEV (reference sequence). CDR3 nucleotides: TGTGCCAGCAGTTTATCGTCGGCAGGGGTGGGCTACACCTTC. Amino acid sequence: CASSLSSAGVGYTF.

The V gene is TRBV5-6, the J gene TRBJ2-3, with 12 bases aligning to TRBD2. Germline CDR1 is SGHDT and CDR2 is YYEEEE. After removal of 4 bases from V and 4 bases from J, the junction contained 7 bases not matched to a gene. This CDR3 has 16 amino acids. CDR3 coding DNA: TGTGCCAGCAGCGGGGGAACTAGCGGGAGGTCAGATACGCAGTATTTT. This encodes CASSGGTSGRSDTQYF.

The V gene is TRBV4-3, the J gene TRBJ1-1; D not certain. Trimming took off 1 base at V and 2 bases at J, with 11 bases between the two ends. Germline V CDR1 and CDR2: LGHNA, YSLEER. The CDR3 covers 15 residues. The DNA of the CDR3 is TGCGCCAGCAGCCAAGTAGCGAGGGTCAACACTGAAGCTTTCTTT. This gives the protein CASSQVARVNTEAFF.

This clone was seen only once. The V call is TRBV11-2, the J call TRBJ2-3; 7 nucleotides agree with TRBD2. The junction had 16 bases not matched to a gene; V was cut back by 0 bases and J by 1 base. The CDR3 is made up of 20 amino acids. The germline gives CDR1 SGHAT, CDR2 FQNNGV. This CDR3 is CASSLDWGLSSKGGTDTQYF. In nucleotides, the CDR3 is TGTGCCAGCAGCTTAGACTGGGGACTATCCTCGAAAGGGGGCACAGATACGCAGTATTTT.

The gene calls are TRBV6-6 and TRBJ1-3; D unresolved. The length of the CDR3 is 13 residues. The germline gives CDR1 MNHNY, CDR2 SVGAGI (reference sequence). Deletions cut 4 bases from V and 7 bases from J, with 11 bases between. CDR3 nucleotides: TGTGCCAGCAGTTCGGACCCGGGGAACACCATATATTTT. This encodes CASSSDPGNTIYF.

V is TRBV29-1 and J is TRBJ2-3, with TRBD1 matching over 8 bases. V was clipped by 0 bases and J by 5 bases; unmatched bases: 7. CDR1 is SQVTM, CDR2 ANQGSEA, per germline. This CDR3 spans 15 amino acids. The CDR3 DNA is TGCAGCGTTGAAGAAATGCAGGGGGCTTTAGATACGCAGTATTTT. Amino acid sequence: CSVEEMQGALDTQYF.

There are many counts of this clone. The chain employs TRBV6-4 and TRBJ2-2, with TRBD1 identical over 9 bases. CDR1 MRHNA and CDR2 SNTAGT come from the germline V gene. V lost 0 bases, J lost 5 bases, and 4 bases stayed unmatched. The CDR3 totals 16 residues. CDR3 in DNA: TGTGCCAGCAGTGACTCTGGGACAGGGATAACCGGGGAGCTGTTTTTT. Translation: CASSDSGTGITGELFF.

The gene calls are TRBV19 and TRBJ2-1; possible D gene TRBD1, 6 bases. The germline V and J ends were trimmed by 4 bases and 8 bases, with 12 bases remaining between them. Germline V gives CDR1 LNHDA, CDR2 SQIVND (reference sequence). The CDR3 length is 13 residues. The CDR3: CASSKGVGDEQFF. The CDR3 coding sequence is TGTGCCAGTAGTAAGGGGGTGGGCGATGAGCAGTTCTTC.

J is TRBJ1-2 and V is TRBV27; a weak D match, TRBD1 (5 bases). V lost 1 base and J 3 bases, leaving 15 bases between the germline ends. CDR3 length: 16 amino acids. The V gene's germline CDR1 is MNHEY and CDR2 SMNVEV (reference sequence). CDR3 coding DNA: TGTGCCAGCAGTTTATTTGGAGGGGCCGGTGACTATGGCTACACCTTC. This gives the protein CASSLFGGAGDYGYTF.

This clone was counted only a few times. The V call is TRBV19, the J call TRBJ1-5, with 9 positions matching TRBD1. Germline trimming cut 4 bases from V and 6 bases from J; bases unmatched to any gene: 4. The length of the CDR3 is 14 residues. The V gene's germline CDR1 is LNHDA and CDR2 SQIVND (reference sequence). For the CDR3, the DNA is TGTGCCAGTAGTAAAAACAGGGGGCCTCAGCCCCAGCATTTT. Amino acids: CASSKNRGPQPQHF.

This sequence joins TRBV9 and TRBJ2-7; TRBD1 aligns across 9 bases. CDR1 and CDR2 from the germline V gene are SGDLS and YYNGEE. The CDR3 loop spans 15 amino acids. J lost 2 bases, V lost 3 bases, and 6 bases had no gene match. The CDR3 here is CASSAGTGHTYEQYF. CDR3 in DNA: TGTGCCAGCAGCGCAGGGACAGGGCACACCTACGAGCAGTACTTC.

J is TRBJ1-6 and V is TRBV14; no clear D gene. The CDR3 extends over 13 amino acids. V was shortened by 0 bases and J by 11 bases, with 8 bases between the two germline ends. The germline gives CDR1 SGHDN, CDR2 FVKESK. This chain's CDR3 is CASSQDNFAPLHF. DNA of the CDR3: TGTGCCAGCAGCCAAGATAATTTTGCACCCCTCCACTTT.

To note about this clone: Its ends do not fully match the called genes, so a read error is possible. The CDR3 region is CASSLGAGYRTDTLYF. The CDR3 coding sequence is TGTGCCAGCAGCTTAGGAGCGGGATATAGGACAGATACGCTGTATTTT. This chain links TRBV11-3 with TRBJ2-3, with D tentatively TRBD2 (7 bases). Germline V gene data show CDR1 as SGHNT and CDR2 as YENEEA. This CDR3 is built from 16 residues.

This clone has at least ten counts. The rearrangement links TRBV5-5 to TRBJ2-7; D ambiguous. The CDR3 has 14 amino acids. CDR1 is SGHKS, CDR2 YYEKEE, per germline (reference sequence). V was cut by 4 bases and J by 3 bases, with 14 bases left in between. The CDR3 DNA sequence: TGTGCCAGCAGCCCCTCAACACAAAACTACGAGCAGTACTTC. This gives the protein CASSPSTQNYEQYF.

The count of this clone is one. This chain uses TRBV24-1 with TRBJ2-1; no clear D gene. CDR1 is KGHDR and CDR2 is SFDVKD in the germline V gene. CDR3 length: 18 amino acids. V was clipped by 5 bases and J by 1 base, with 20 bases between them. The CDR3 DNA is TGTGCCACCAGTGGAGGCGGCGACGTAAGGAGTTCCTACAATGAGCAGTTCTTC. It is translated as CATSGGGDVRSSYNEQFF.

The chain has TRBV25-1 and TRBJ2-3, with D possibly matching TRBD2 (5 bases). Germline-derived CDR1 and CDR2 are MGHDK and SYGVNS. The CDR3 consists of 13 residues. Between the trimmed V and J ends, which lost 1 base and 7 bases, there was a span of 9 bases. CDR3: CASSESQRYTQYF. The CDR3 DNA sequence: TGTGCCAGCAGTGAATCTCAGCGGTATACGCAGTATTTT.

The chain has TRBV9 and TRBJ2-2; the D gene is possibly TRBD1 (6 bases). CDR3 size: 17 residues. From germline, CDR1 is SGDLS and CDR2 YYNGEE. V lost 3 bases to trimming and J lost 0 bases, with 15 bases between them. In nucleotides, the CDR3 is TGTGCCAGCAGCGGACGCAGGGGATGGGCGAACACCGGGGAGCTGTTTTTT. As protein: CASSGRRGWANTGELFF.

The rearrangement joins TRBV2 to TRBJ2-1, with 7 positions matching TRBD2. V lost 5 bases, J lost 0 bases, and 7 bases stayed unmatched. CDR1 SNHLY and CDR2 FYNNEI come from the germline V gene. The CDR3 totals 16 residues. The CDR3 DNA reads TGTGCCAGCAGTAGGCGGGAGTCGAGCTCCTACAATGAGCAGTTCTTC. Translation: CASSRRESSSYNEQFF.